Given below is one T cell receptor (beta chain) in context. Germline CDR1 SNHLY, CDR2 FYNNEI. CDR3 size: 14 residues. With 4 bases clipped from V and 6 bases from J, the junction kept 3 bases outside the gene matches. Produced via immunoSEQ multiplex PCR; TCRdb's table is partial and in-frame only. In the table there are more than 85,000 clones, 92% of which are singletons. The sample is drawn from a study of control samples from healthy donors and cancer patients. This chain uses TRBV2 with TRBJ2-1, with 10 bases lining up with TRBD2. The sequenced sample was blood. This TCR came from a woman younger than 35 in good health. CDR3 nucleotide sequence: TGTGCCAGCAGTGGGGTAGCGGGGGGCAATGAGCAGTTCTTC. Its translation is CASSGVAGGNEQFF.